The present entry profiles one TCR beta chain with its context. This same CDR3 is encoded by further DNA sequences in the sample. Cells designated naive CD8 were CD45RO-negative and were positively selected for CCR7, with terminally differentiated effector memory CD45RA+ cells excluded. Germline V lookup: CDR1 SEHNR, CDR2 FQNEAQ (reference sequence). Trimming stripped 5 bases from V and 3 bases from J, with 8 bases between. The CDR3 is 12 residues long. The data were obtained in a study of shared clonotypes between healthy human individuals. Repertoires were generated with immunoSEQ multiplex PCR, while TCRdb's copy carries only in-frame clones and drops some. The table has hundreds of thousands of clones, roughly 98% seen once; the top ten hold 0.3% to 0.35%.

Sequences were obtained from naive CD8+ T cells sorted from blood. This sequence joins TRBV7-9 and TRBJ2-7; possible D gene TRBD1, 5 bases. This clonotype was obtained from a man aged 25 to 40 in good health. The CDR3 reads CASSLTGYEQYF. CDR3 nucleotides: TGTGCCAGCAGCCTAACAGGCTACGAGCAGTACTTC.